These 28 T cell receptor beta chains originate from one sample sequenced in a study of PD-L1 blockade in urothelial cancer. Profiled with immunoSEQ multiplex PCR; TCRdb holds only in-frame clones, not every one. The sample consists of more than 45,000 clones, about four fifths of them appearing once. Specimen: PBMCs, collected around atezolizumab (anti-PD-L1) treatment. The receptors were gathered from a man in his sixties or seventies with urothelial cancer.

The rearrangement links TRBV6-5 to TRBJ2-5, with D maybe TRBD1 (5 bases). The germline V and J ends were trimmed by 1 base and 5 bases, with 17 bases remaining between them. This CDR3 is built from 16 residues. Germline V gene lookup returns CDR1 MNHEY and CDR2 SVGAGI. The chain's CDR3 is CASSYWTKQAEETQYF. The CDR3 DNA reads TGTGCCAGCAGTTACTGGACCAAACAGGCCGAGGAGACCCAGTACTTC.

V usage is TRBV2 and J usage is TRBJ1-1, with D possibly TRBD1 on 5 matching bases. This CDR3 is built from 14 residues. V was shortened by 4 bases and J by 5 bases, with 14 bases between the two germline ends. The germline V gene encodes CDR1 SNHLY and CDR2 FYNNEI. The CDR3 loop is CASSGGTEDTEAFF. CDR3 sequence (DNA): TGTGCCAGCAGTGGCGGGACTGAGGATACTGAAGCTTTCTTT.

The V and J genes are TRBV5-1 and TRBJ2-5; D gene ambiguous. Trimming removed 3 bases at V and 5 bases at J, with 5 bases between. The CDR3 contains 11 residues. The V gene's germline CDR1 is SGHRS and CDR2 YFSETQ. CDR3 nucleotide sequence: TGCGCCAGCAGCTGGGCGGAGACCCAGTACTTC. It translates to CASSWAETQYF.

CDR3 coding DNA: TGTGCTAGTGGTTTGGTACCTCGGGAGAGGTACGCTGAGCAGTTCTTC. Amino acid sequence: CASGLVPRERYAEQFF. The chain combines TRBV12-5 with TRBJ2-1, with D maybe TRBD2 (6 bases). Germline V gene sequence: CDR1 LGHNT, CDR2 FRNRAP. Trimming took 0 bases from V and 9 from J, leaving 18 bases between them. The length of the CDR3 is 16 residues.

The chain employs TRBV7-2 and TRBJ1-1; the D gene is possibly TRBD1 (5 bases). V was trimmed by 0 bases and J by 11 bases, leaving 16 bases between them. The CDR3 runs to 14 residues. Germline loops: CDR1 SGHTA, CDR2 FQGNSA. CDR3 region: CASSLAMAGLKAFF. The DNA for the CDR3 is TGTGCCAGCAGCTTAGCGATGGCAGGGCTAAAGGCTTTCTTT.

The DNA of the CDR3 is TGTGCCAGCTCACCGGGCCTACCTGCCCTATATGGCTACACCTTC. As protein: CASSPGLPALYGYTF. J is TRBJ1-2 and V is TRBV18; D remains ambiguous. CDR1 KGHSH and CDR2 LQKENI come from the germline V gene. The length of the CDR3 is 15 residues. With 3 bases removed from V and 5 bases from J, the gap between germline ends came to 16 bases.

This chain joins TRBV6-5 and TRBJ1-1, with 10 bases aligning to TRBD1. Germline V gene data show CDR1 as MNHEY and CDR2 as SVGAGI. CDR3 length: 14 amino acids. V trimming: 5 bases; J trimming: 7 bases; junction bases outside the gene matches: 7. CDR3 protein: CASSRPGQGFEAFF. DNA of the CDR3: TGTGCCAGCAGTCGACCGGGACAGGGGTTTGAAGCTTTCTTT.

This chain joins TRBV6-4 and TRBJ2-1, with 10 bases aligning to TRBD2. The germline gives CDR1 MRHNA, CDR2 SNTAGT. V shed 1 base and J 5 bases; nucleotides not matched to a gene: 14. The CDR3 covers 19 residues. The CDR3 bases are TGTGCCAGCAGTGACTTCCTAGCGGGAGTAATTGATCACAACAATGAGCAGTTCTTC. This gives the protein CASSDFLAGVIDHNNEQFF.

V is TRBV5-1 and J is TRBJ1-1, with D perhaps TRBD1 (6 bases). CDR1 and CDR2 (germline): SGHRS, YFSETQ. The CDR3 extends over 12 amino acids. Trimming left V 1 base short and J 5 bases short, with 6 bases between. The CDR3 loop reads CASSLTGTEAFF. In DNA form, the CDR3 reads TGCGCCAGCAGCTTGACAGGGACTGAAGCTTTCTTT.

The table lists this clone with a few counts. The CDR3: CAWSVSGGGDEQYF. CDR3 coding DNA: TGTGCCTGGAGTGTATCTGGGGGGGGCGACGAGCAGTACTTC. This chain uses TRBV30 with TRBJ2-7, with a weak D call TRBD2 (7 bases). V gave up 0 bases and J gave up 5 bases, with 14 bases separating them. Germline-derived CDR1 and CDR2 are GTSNPN and SVGIG (reference sequence). The CDR3 contains 14 residues.

This clone has only a few counts. The rearrangement uses TRBV7-2 and TRBJ1-2, with a tentative D call TRBD1 (5 bases). Germline V CDR1 and CDR2: SGHTA, FQGNSA. The V gene lost 1 base and the J gene lost 3 bases, with 6 bases spanning the gap. This CDR3 region has 13 residues. The CDR3 protein is CASSLDRHYGYTF. The CDR3 nucleotides read TGTGCCAGCAGCTTAGACAGGCACTATGGCTACACCTTC.

CDR3 nucleotides: TGTGCCAGTAGTACCCTCTGGACAGGCAATGAGCAGTTCTTC. As protein: CASSTLWTGNEQFF. The chain recombines TRBV19 with TRBJ2-1; 7 bases map to TRBD1. Germline-derived CDR1 and CDR2 are LNHDA and SQIVND (reference sequence). J gave up 6 bases and V 4 bases, and 6 bases lay outside the gene matches. The CDR3 is 14 residues long.

V is TRBV30 and J is TRBJ1-1; D remains ambiguous. Per germline, CDR1 GTSNPN and CDR2 SVGIG (reference sequence). The CDR3 spans 14 residues. Trimming pared 3 bases from V and 1 base from J, leaving 12 bases between. For the CDR3, the DNA is TGTGCCTGGAGCCTAGAAACGGAGAACACTGAAGCTTTCTTT. This translates into CAWSLETENTEAFF.

The chain uses TRBV7-2 and TRBJ1-5; 8 positions agree with TRBD1. The CDR3 has 14 amino acids. Germline V CDR1 and CDR2: SGHTA, FQGNSA. V lost 5 bases and J lost 5; bases outside the gene matches: 5. CDR3 loop: CASSPGQGYQPQHF. CDR3 DNA: TGTGCCAGCAGCCCAGGACAGGGATATCAGCCCCAGCATTTT.

The chain employs TRBV30 and TRBJ1-2; a possible D gene is TRBD1 (5 bases). The germline V gene encodes CDR1 GTSNPN and CDR2 SVGIG (reference sequence). The CDR3 consists of 15 residues. Trimming shortened V by 1 base and J by 2 bases, and 14 bases separated the two germline ends. The CDR3 reads CAWSEVIRVNYGYTF. DNA for the CDR3: TGTGCCTGGAGTGAAGTAATCAGGGTCAACTATGGCTACACCTTC.

J is TRBJ2-2 and V is TRBV10-1; 7 bases align to TRBD1. V was clipped by 7 bases and J by 4 bases; unmatched bases: 3. Per germline, CDR1 WNHNN and CDR2 SYGVQD (reference sequence). The CDR3 is 13 residues long. CDR3 in amino acids: CASKRTGTGELFF. The CDR3 DNA is TGCGCCAGCAAGCGGACAGGCACCGGGGAGCTGTTTTTT.

This chain connects TRBV28 to TRBJ1-2; weak D call: TRBD1 (5 bases). V was shortened by 4 bases and J by 8 bases, with 8 bases between the two germline ends. Germline CDR1 and CDR2: MDHEN and SYDVKM. This CDR3 has 11 residues. CDR3 region: CASSSRQGYTF. The CDR3 nucleotides are TGTGCCAGCAGTTCCAGACAGGGCTACACCTTC.

This clone was recorded once. The rearrangement uses TRBV14 and TRBJ1-1; a possible D gene is TRBD1 (5 bases). The CDR3 totals 17 residues. CDR1 and CDR2 (germline): SGHDN, FVKESK. V lost 4 bases and J 4 bases, leaving 22 bases between the germline ends. For the CDR3, the DNA is TGTGCCAGCAGCCGGATTAGGGGTTCTTTGGGGGGCACTGAAGCTTTCTTT. Protein sequence: CASSRIRGSLGGTEAFF.

This chain joins TRBV5-1 and TRBJ2-5; 7 bases fit TRBD2. Trimming removed 5 bases from V and 6 bases from J; junction bases left unmatched: 13. Germline-derived CDR1 and CDR2 are SGHRS and YFSETQ. This CDR3 has 15 amino acids. CDR3 sequence (DNA): TGCGCCAGCAGAAGTGTGGGTTCGGGGGGACAGACCCAGTACTTC. It translates to CASRSVGSGGQTQYF.

This clone was counted once. This chain uses TRBV29-1 with TRBJ2-1; 8 nucleotides align to TRBD2. The CDR3 is made up of 11 amino acids. Germline values: CDR1 SQVTM, CDR2 ANQGSEA. The V segment lost 7 bases and the J segment 15 bases; nucleotides outside the gene matches: 11. The CDR3 sequence is CSGWSGGRLFF. In nucleotides, the CDR3 is TGCAGCGGCTGGAGCGGGGGTCGGCTGTTCTTC.

The rearrangement joins TRBV4-2 to TRBJ2-5; 13 bases fit TRBD2. CDR3 length equals 16 residues. Germline V gene sequence: CDR1 LGHNA, CDR2 YNFKEQ. V was clipped by 0 bases and J by 4 bases; unmatched bases: 2. The chain's CDR3 is CASSQDRLAGGETQYF. CDR3 nucleotides: TGTGCCAGCAGCCAAGATAGACTAGCGGGAGGAGAGACCCAGTACTTC.

This sequence joins TRBV27 and TRBJ2-1; D is unresolved. This CDR3 comprises 11 residues. From germline, CDR1 is MNHEY and CDR2 SMNVEV (reference sequence). Trimming took off 5 bases at V and 4 bases at J, with 3 bases between the two ends. CDR3 region: CASSLYNEQFF. In DNA form, the CDR3 reads TGTGCCAGCAGTCTTTACAATGAGCAGTTCTTC.

This clone was seen a few times. V usage is TRBV5-1 and J usage is TRBJ2-7; 9 bases align to TRBD1. The CDR3 has 15 residues. Trimming cost V 3 bases and J 7 bases; bases outside gene matches: 11. Germline V gene sequence: CDR1 SGHRS, CDR2 YFSETQ. DNA for the CDR3: TGCGCCAGCAGCTGGGGCCCCGGGACAGGGAATGAGCAGTACTTC. Translating gives CASSWGPGTGNEQYF.

This clone was detected a few times. V and J are TRBV5-1 and TRBJ1-2; 8 bases line up with TRBD1. V dropped 4 bases and J dropped 2; count of bases not matched to a gene: 4. Germline assignment: CDR1 SGHRS and CDR2 YFSETQ. The CDR3 runs 14 residues. The CDR3 DNA is TGCGCCAGCAGCCCCCGGGACAGGAACTATGGCTACACCTTC. Protein sequence: CASSPRDRNYGYTF.

About this clone itself: Because it lacks the conserved phenylalanine or tryptophan at the end, this CDR3 is likely a read error. No DNA is shown, since the ends of the CDR3 on it are uncertain; the CDR3 is the one TCRdb lists. V gene TRBV28 combines with J gene TRBJ2-7; TRBD1 is taken as the D call from the table, unchecked against the DNA. The germline V gene has CDR1 MDHEN and CDR2 SYDVKM. The CDR3 spans 13 amino acids, including both terminal residues. This chain's CDR3 is CASSLSKSRGLRL.

V is TRBV12-5 and J is TRBJ2-7; 7 bases match TRBD1. The CDR3 consists of 15 residues. Germline V CDR1 and CDR2: LGHNT, FRNRAP. V shed 5 bases, J shed 0 bases, and the junction held 7 bases outside the gene matches. CDR3 nucleotides: TGTGCTAGTGGTCCGGGGACAGCAAGCTCCTACGAGCAGTACTTC. It translates to CASGPGTASSYEQYF.

This clone was seen more than once but under ten times. V is TRBV2 and J is TRBJ2-7, with TRBD2 matching 10 bases. Germline V gives CDR1 SNHLY, CDR2 FYNNEI. This CDR3 is 16 amino acids long. The chain's CDR3 is CAIDRGTSGNSYEQYF. Here the CDR3 DNA reads TGTGCTATCGACAGGGGAACTAGCGGGAACTCCTACGAGCAGTACTTC. Full variable domain (rest looked up from reference TRBV2 and TRBJ2-7): EPEVTQTPSHQVTQMGQEVILRCVPISNHLYFYWYRQILGQKVEFLVSFYNNEISEKSEIFDDQFSVERPDGSNFTLKIRSTKLEDSAMYFCAIDRGTSGNSYEQYFGPGTRLTVT.

This clone was seen more than once but under ten times. The CDR3 sequence is CASSSRQGVGELFF. The CDR3 DNA reads TGTGCCAGCAGCAGCCGACAGGGGGTCGGGGAGCTGTTTTTT. The genes are TRBV21-1 and TRBJ2-2; TRBD1 is the table's D call, not checked against the DNA. TRBV21-1 represents a pseudogene. There are 14 residues in the CDR3.